Presented here are 17 T cell receptor beta chains from one specimen sequenced in a study of blood T cell repertoires in COVID-19. Some clones are missing from TCRdb's copy, which holds only in-frame ones; the method was immunoSEQ multiplex PCR. The sample shows some 200,000 clones, 81% of them seen only once. Sequencing was done on a sample of peripheral blood. The receptors derive from an elderly woman with COVID-19, enrolled during active disease.

V usage is TRBV11-3 and J usage is TRBJ1-6, with D unresolved. V gave up 5 bases and J gave up 7 bases, with 6 bases separating them. Germline V lookup: CDR1 SGHNT, CDR2 YENEEA. This CDR3 comprises 12 residues. CDR3: CASSLQNSPLHF. The CDR3 DNA sequence: TGTGCCAGCAGCCTTCAGAATTCACCCCTCCACTTT.

The sample holds one count of this clone. The chain joins TRBV7-2 to TRBJ1-1; D is undetermined. Trimming shortened V by 7 bases and J by 0 bases, and 15 bases separated the two germline ends. The CDR3 covers 15 residues. Germline assignment: CDR1 SGHTA and CDR2 FQGNSA. The CDR3 reads CASTIIPEVNTEAFF. The CDR3 bases are TGTGCCAGCACCATCATCCCGGAGGTGAACACTGAAGCTTTCTTT.

The chain carries TRBV15 and TRBJ1-4, with D possibly TRBD1 on 5 matching bases. The CDR3 covers 16 residues. V lost 3 bases and J 7 bases, leaving 18 bases between the germline ends. Germline loops: CDR1 LNHNV, CDR2 YYDKDF (reference sequence). This chain's CDR3 is CATSRGGSGRGEKLFF. The CDR3 region has the DNA TGTGCCACCAGCAGGGGAGGGTCGGGACGTGGTGAAAAACTGTTTTTT.

In its sample, this clone was seen once. The identical CDR3 is also encoded by other nucleotide sequences in the sample. The rearrangement links TRBV6-5 to TRBJ1-2; 9 bases line up with TRBD1. V dropped 5 bases and J dropped 5; count of bases not matched to a gene: 6. This CDR3 contains 14 residues. Germline assignment: CDR1 MNHEY and CDR2 SVGAGI. As DNA, the CDR3 is TGTGCCAGCAGTCTACAGGGGGCAGGGTATGGCTACACCTTC. The encoded protein is CASSLQGAGYGYTF.

This clone was detected once. The V call is TRBV2, the J call TRBJ2-3; D might be TRBD1 (5 bases). With 2 bases removed from V and 4 bases from J, the gap between germline ends came to 13 bases. Germline-derived CDR1 and CDR2 are SNHLY and FYNNEI. This CDR3 contains 15 residues. The CDR3 DNA follows: TGTGCCAGCAGTGAATTAGGTTTAGGGGCAGATACGCAGTATTTT. Its protein is CASSELGLGADTQYF.

J is TRBJ2-3 and V is TRBV9, with 11 nucleotides matching TRBD2. The CDR3 is made up of 14 amino acids. Germline lookup yields CDR1 SGDLS and CDR2 YYNGEE. V lost 2 bases and J lost 7; bases outside the gene matches: 3. DNA of the CDR3: TGTGCCAGCAGCGTTGCTAGCGGGGGGTATACGCAGTATTTT. Translating it yields CASSVASGGYTQYF.

The table lists this clone with a few counts. This rearrangement joins TRBV21-1 to TRBJ2-3; the DNA was not compared with TRBD2, the D call given in the table. TRBV21-1 is a pseudogene segment. The CDR3 length is 14 residues. CDR3 nucleotide sequence: TGTGCCAGCAGCTGGTCCGTGAGCGAGCATACGCAGTATTTT. Amino acids: CASSWSVSEHTQYF.

This sequence joins TRBV28 and TRBJ2-7; weak D call: TRBD1 (6 bases). The germline V gene encodes CDR1 MDHEN and CDR2 SYDVKM. This CDR3 contains 16 residues. V shed 5 bases and J shed 1 base, with 18 bases lying between them. The chain's CDR3 is CASSGLQGSISYEQYF. The CDR3 coding sequence is TGTGCCAGCAGTGGGCTACAGGGTAGTATTTCCTACGAGCAGTACTTC.

The chain recombines TRBV5-4 with TRBJ1-1; D perhaps matches TRBD1 (5 bases). The CDR3 totals 12 residues. The V end lost 2 bases, the J end lost 3 bases, and 5 bases lay between the germline ends. CDR1 and CDR2 (germline): SGHNT, YYREEE (reference sequence). The CDR3 nucleotides are TGTGCCAGCAGCTTAGGGGACACTGAAGCTTTCTTT. This translates into CASSLGDTEAFF.

J is TRBJ1-5 and V is TRBV7-8, with D possibly being TRBD1 (5 bases). Per the germline V gene, CDR1 is SGHVS and CDR2 is FQNEAQ. The CDR3 is 15 residues long. Trimming shortened V by 5 bases and J by 10 bases, and 21 bases separated the two germline ends. The CDR3 region is CASSPWDFLRRPQHF. CDR3 DNA sequence: TGTGCCAGCAGCCCCTGGGACTTCCTGCGGCGTCCCCAGCATTTT.

This chain connects TRBV4-2 to TRBJ2-7; TRBD2 matches 11 bases. This CDR3 has 16 amino acids. CDR1 and CDR2 (germline): LGHNA, YNFKEQ. Unmatched junction bases numbered 8, after V lost 1 base and J lost 6 bases. The CDR3 DNA reads TGTGCCAGCAGCCAAGGGTATAGCGGGGGGGCTTTCGAGCAGTACTTC. Its protein product is CASSQGYSGGAFEQYF.

Ten or more counts support this clone. Other DNA sequences from this sample encode an identical CDR3 as well. Here the CDR3 DNA reads TGTGCCAGCAGCTCGGGACAGGGGCGCAATCAGCCCCAGCATTTT. Translated: CASSSGQGRNQPQHF. The rearrangement links TRBV7-2 to TRBJ1-5; 10 bases align to TRBD1. This CDR3 comprises 15 residues. Germline V gene data show CDR1 as SGHTA and CDR2 as FQGNSA. V was pared by 4 bases and J by 2 bases, with 2 bases of the junction left unmatched.

This chain links TRBV12-3 or TRBV12-4 with TRBJ1-1; the D gene is possibly TRBD1 (5 bases). CDR3 size: 13 residues. V lost 2 bases to trimming and J lost 10 bases, with 14 bases between them. CDR3 sequence reads: CASSLTGTIGAFF. CDR3 sequence (DNA): TGTGCCAGCAGTTTAACCGGGACTATCGGAGCTTTCTTT.

DNA of the CDR3: TGTGCCAGCAGAGGTGGCGGTTTTGACGAGCAGTACTTC. It encodes CASRGGGFDEQYF. The genes are TRBV7-9 and TRBJ2-7, with D unclear. CDR3 length: 13 residues. V was shortened by 6 bases and J by 5 bases, with 14 bases between the two germline ends. The V gene's germline CDR1 is SEHNR and CDR2 FQNEAQ (reference sequence).

This chain's CDR3 is CASSEIGIWDGGSFEQYF. In nucleotides, the CDR3 is TGTGCCAGCAGTGAAATTGGGATTTGGGACGGGGGATCGTTCGAGCAGTACTTC. The chain joins TRBV2 to TRBJ2-7; the D gene is possibly TRBD2 (6 bases). Trimming stripped 2 bases from V and 6 bases from J, with 26 bases between. This CDR3 has 18 residues. CDR1 and CDR2 (germline): SNHLY, FYNNEI. Together with reference TRBV2 and TRBJ2-7, the CDR3 gives the full variable domain: EPEVTQTPSHQVTQMGQEVILRCVPISNHLYFYWYRQILGQKVEFLVSFYNNEISEKSEIFDDQFSVERPDGSNFTLKIRSTKLEDSAMYFCASSEIGIWDGGSFEQYFGPGTRLTVT.

The gene calls are TRBV6-5 and TRBJ2-7; 7 bases are a match to TRBD1. The germline CDR1 and CDR2 sequences are MNHEY and SVGAGI. With V trimmed by 7 bases and J by 5 bases, 8 bases remained unmatched. This CDR3 region has 13 residues. CDR3 in amino acids: CASILNRGDEQYF. CDR3 sequence (DNA): TGTGCCAGCATCCTCAACAGGGGCGACGAGCAGTACTTC.

This chain joins TRBV7-2 and TRBJ2-3; 8 bases match TRBD2. Germline CDR1 and CDR2: SGHTA and FQGNSA. The CDR3 is 17 amino acids. V shed 5 bases and J 4 bases; nucleotides not matched to a gene: 14. The CDR3 DNA sequence: TGTGCCAGCAGCCCGCAGACCCTCGGGGGGGGCGCAGATACGCAGTATTTT. Its protein product is CASSPQTLGGGADTQYF.